The rows below give T cell receptor beta chains drawn from one sample of a study of T cell responses to AZD1222 COVID-19 vaccine. TCRdb keeps only in-frame clones here, not all; method: immunoSEQ multiplex PCR. The data contain 95,000 to 110,000 clones, nearly 90% of them seen just once; the ten biggest clones take up 4.5% to 5.5%. The sequenced sample was peripheral blood, obtained 28 days after the second AZD1222 dose. The receptors were sampled from an adult who received the AZD1222 COVID-19 vaccine. The CDR3 runs from the conserved cysteine through the conserved F or W. A clone size is listed for some rows: how often the clone was seen (once, few, many), or a class if it is expanded.

>.|TRBV3-1/TRBV3-2
CASSQAWAGVSYGYTF
>.|TRBV12-3/TRBV12-4
CASTRTRTEAFF
>.|TRBV6-5
CASSYGGGADTEAFF
>few|TRBV19
CASSPRQGSGELFF
>once|TRBV7-9
CASSPSGQAAYEQYF
>.|TRBV5-4
CASSLAEYNYGYTF
>.|TRBV5-1
CASSFGTDTNNEQFF
>.|TRBV9
CASSVGWDGYTF
>.|TRBV6-5
CASTTTRNTEAFF
>.|TRBV6-5
CASSYSLGQGQETQYF
>.|TRBV6-5
CASSQGLAGDYEQYF
>.|TRBV5-1
CASSSGWETPGNVEQFF
>.|TRBV7-2
CASSLARPYGYTF
>.|TRBV27
CASRFPNSPLHF
>once|TRBV25-1
CASSPFLAGRDTEAFF
>once|TRBV3-1/TRBV3-2
CASNQVPTEQYF
>once|TRBV18
CASSPSITGLSSYNSPLHF
>.|TRBV30
CAWSPGGGYGYTF
>.|TRBV30
CAWSTTGGNQPQHF
>.|TRBV7-9
CASSSQVLSGNTIYF
>once|TRBV9
CASSVGRNTGELFF
>.|TRBV5-8
CASSLGSRQPQHF
>.|TRBV19
CASSIWDSNQPQHF
>.|TRBV5-1
CASSHPGDSRTQYF
>.|TRBV5-1
CASSPGQGNTEAFF
>once|TRBV27
CASSFIVPGQGGKLFF
>.|TRBV2
CASSEDLPRQFF
>once|TRBV28
CASRIQGASYEQYF
>.|TRBV5-1
CASSLAPGQGPIAKNIQYF
>.|TRBV10-1
CASSDSGGHDEQYF
>.|TRBV18
CASSPSRETQYF
>.|TRBV9
CASSVEEGYTF